In this sample, the clone carrying this T cell receptor beta chain turned up a few times. Its antigen is not known. RNA served as the template for amplifying TCR beta CDR3 regions. The first round was an RT-PCR with HTBI primers, and the second round was a multiplex PCR. TCRdb re-analysed the multiplex PCR reads in MiXCR, keeping a single row per CDR3 protein. The sample lists about 1.2 million distinct CDR3 sequences, about 38% occurring once. The entry originates in a study of Graves' ophthalmopathy and Graves' hyperthyroidism. Orbital computed tomography and thyroid ultrasound, along with TRAb, serum thyroxine and clinical symptoms, underpinned diagnosis. Study results and limitations: Separation of ophthalmopathy from stable hyperthyroidism was achieved by a 13-signature model, at about 89% sensitivity and roughly 80% specificity. The model's prediction of ophthalmopathy progression had 65% to 71% sensitivity and approximately 77% specificity.

The germline V gene encodes CDR1 ENHRY and CDR2 SYGVKD. V dropped 0 bases and J dropped 4 bases, with 19 bases sitting between them. The CDR3 sequence is 18 residues long. The sequenced material came from peripheral blood or thyroid tissue (not recorded which). The gene calls are TRBV10-3 and TRBJ1-5; TRBD1 is a possible D gene (6 bases). The receptor comes from an adult man with Graves' hyperthyroidism. This CDR3 reads CAISESLGGERKNQPQHF. CDR3 nucleotide sequence: TGTGCCATCAGTGAGTCTTTAGGGGGAGAAAGGAAGAATCAGCCCCAGCATTTT.